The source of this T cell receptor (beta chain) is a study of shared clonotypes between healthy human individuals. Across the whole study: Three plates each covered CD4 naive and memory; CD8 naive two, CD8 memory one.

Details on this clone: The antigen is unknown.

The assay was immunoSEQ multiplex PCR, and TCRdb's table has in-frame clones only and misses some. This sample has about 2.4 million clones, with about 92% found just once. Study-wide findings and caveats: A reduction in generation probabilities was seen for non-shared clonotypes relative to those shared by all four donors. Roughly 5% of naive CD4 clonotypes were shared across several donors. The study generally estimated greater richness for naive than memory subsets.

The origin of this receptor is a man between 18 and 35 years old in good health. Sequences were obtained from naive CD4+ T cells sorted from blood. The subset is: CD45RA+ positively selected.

The CDR3 bases are TGTGCCAGCAGTCCCCTTAACAGGGACAATCAGCCCCAGCATTTT. This translates into CASSPLNRDNQPQHF. The chain has TRBV6-6 and TRBJ1-5; maybe TRBD1 (6 bases). The length of the CDR3 is 15 residues. Germline CDR1 is MNHNY and CDR2 is SVGAGI (reference sequence). V gave up 5 bases and J gave up 3 bases, with 14 bases separating them.